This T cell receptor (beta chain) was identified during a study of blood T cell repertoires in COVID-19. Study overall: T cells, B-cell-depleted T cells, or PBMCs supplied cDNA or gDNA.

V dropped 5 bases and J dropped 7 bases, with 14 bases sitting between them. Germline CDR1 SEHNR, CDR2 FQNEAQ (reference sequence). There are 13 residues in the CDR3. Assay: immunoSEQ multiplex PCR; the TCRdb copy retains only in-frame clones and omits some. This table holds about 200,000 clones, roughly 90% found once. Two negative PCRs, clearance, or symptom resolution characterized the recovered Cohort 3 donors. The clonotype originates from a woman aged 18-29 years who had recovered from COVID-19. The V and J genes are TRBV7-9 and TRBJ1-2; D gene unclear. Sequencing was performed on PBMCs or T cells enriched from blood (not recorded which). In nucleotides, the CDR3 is TGTGCCAGCAGCGGTCAGCAGAGGTCTGGCTACACCTTC. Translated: CASSGQQRSGYTF. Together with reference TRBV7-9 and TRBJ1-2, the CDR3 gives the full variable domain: DTGVSQNPRHKITKRGQNVTFRCDPISEHNRLYWYRQTLGQGPEFLTYFQNEAQLEKSRLLSDRFSAERPKGSFSTLEIQRTEQGDSAMYLCASSGQQRSGYTFGSGTRLTVV.